This T cell receptor (beta chain) derives from a study of T cell changes during pregnancy in multiple sclerosis. The V end was cut by 6 bases, the J end by 4 bases, with 16 bases between. Germline-derived CDR1 and CDR2 are LNHDA and SQIVND (reference sequence). There are 15 residues in the CDR3. This table comes from immunoSEQ multiplex PCR, and its TCRdb copy is limited to in-frame clones, with some not included. The table has about 70,000 clones, about 93% seen once. The sequence was obtained from a female donor with multiple sclerosis, enrolled in a pregnancy study. This chain links TRBV19 with TRBJ1-3; D uncertain. The material sequenced was CD4+ T cells from peripheral blood mononuclear cells, taken after pregnancy. CDR3 sequence reads: CASRFPGPGGNTIYF. The DNA of the CDR3 is TGTGCCAGTAGATTTCCGGGCCCGGGAGGAAACACCATATATTTT.